A selection of T cell receptor beta chains follows, all from one sample in a study of tumor and adjacent non-tumor tissue in lung cancer. TCRdb passed the multiplex PCR reads through MiXCR, listing each CDR3 protein once. Of tens of thousands of distinct CDR3 sequences in the sample, approximately 65% were seen once. Sequences were obtained from lung tumor tissue. The origin of the receptors is a man in his sixties with non-small cell lung cancer. CDR3s include the opening cysteine and the closing phenylalanine or tryptophan. D genes are given only for firm matches. Rows may omit the clone size; those that give it use once, few, many or a size class.

few 14 TRBJ2-3 TRBV19 NA TGTGCCAGTAGTATCACTAGTACTCCAGATACGCAGTATTTT CASSITSTPDTQYF
NA 15 TRBJ2-7 TRBV4-1 NA TGCGTCAGCAGCCAACTGGTCCGGGGGCCCTACGAGGAGTACTTC CVSSQLVRGPYEEYF
NA 15 TRBJ2-3 TRBV4-1 NA TGCGCTAGCAGCCGGACTAGCAGGGGGATAGATACGCAGTATTTT CASSRTSRGIDTQYF
once 15 TRBJ2-7 TRBV7-9 NA TGTGCCAGCAGCTCCGGGTCCCAGGGTGGCTACGGGCAGTACTTC CASSSGSQGGYGQYF
NA 14 TRBJ2-3 TRBV11-3 NA TGTACCAACAGCTTAGTCGGCTACACAGATACGCAATATTTT CTNSLVGYTDTQYF
NA 14 TRBJ1-6 TRBV20-1 TRBD1 TGCAGTGCCGAGGACAGGGCGGACAATTCATCCCTCCACTTT CSAEDRADNSSLHF
NA 15 TRBJ2-6 TRBV12-3/TRBV12-4 NA TGTGGCAGCGGTCCCCTATCGTCTGGGGCCAACGTCCTGACTTTC CGSGPLSSGANVLTF
NA 14 TRBJ2-7 TRBV11-1 NA TGTGCCCGCATCTTTCCCGGCGGCGCCTATGAGCAGTACTTC CARIFPGGAYEQYF
NA 12 TRBJ2-7 TRBV6-1 NA TGTGTCAACAGTCATGGGTCCTACGAGCAGTACTTC CVNSHGSYEQYF
NA 15 TRBJ1-1 TRBV4-2 TRBD1 TGTACTAGCAGCCAACAGGGGGATAGAAGTACTGATGCTTTCTTT CTSSQQGDRSTDAFF
NA 17 TRBJ2-1 TRBV4-3 TRBD2 TGCGCCTGCAGCCAAGATCCAGCGGGAGGCGCCATTGATGAGGAGTTCTTC CACSQDPAGGAIDEEFF
NA 16 TRBJ2-7 TRBV11-3 NA TGTGCCAGCAGCCGAGGGGGGACTACGTACTTCCCCGAGCAGTATTTC CASSRGGTTYFPEQYF
NA 15 TRBJ2-1 TRBV12-3/TRBV12-4 TRBD1 TGTGTCAGAAGGTCGACAGGGGGCTCCTACAATGAGCAGTTCTTC CVRRSTGGSYNEQFF
NA 15 TRBJ2-7 TRBV5-1 NA TGCGCCAGCAGCTTGGACCCCGGGACACTCTACGAGCAGTACTTC CASSLDPGTLYEQYF
NA 15 TRBJ1-1 TRBV11-1 NA TGTGTCAGCAGCTTGAAGAGGGGCCCGGATGCTGAAGCTTTCTTT CVSSLKRGPDAEAFF
NA 14 TRBJ2-2 TRBV29-1 NA TGCATTGTGGTCCTGGACACCTACACCGGGGAGCTGTTTTTT CIVVLDTYTGELFF
NA 15 TRBJ2-1 TRBV25-1 TRBD1 TGTGCCAACAGTGAATATAGGGGGCAGTATAATGAGCAGTTCTTC CANSEYRGQYNEQFF
NA 16 TRBJ1-4 TRBV15 TRBD1 TGTGCCACCAACGTTCTACAGGGGGCGAAGAATGAAAAACTGTTTTTT CATNVLQGAKNEKLFF
NA 16 TRBJ2-7 TRBV7-8 NA TGTGCCAGCAGCCCACAACCGGGACGGGGAGCCTACGAGCAGTACTTC CASSPQPGRGAYEQYF
NA 15 TRBJ2-3 TRBV6-1 TRBD2 TGTGTCAGCAGTGGGACTAGCGGGGGGACAGATACGCAGTATTTT CVSSGTSGGTDTQYF
NA 15 TRBJ2-2 TRBV11-3 TRBD1 TGTGCCGACAGCAAGGACAGGGCCCTCACCGGGGAGCCGTTTTTT CADSKDRALTGEPFF
NA 14 TRBJ2-6 TRBV20-1 NA TGCAGTGCTAGAGGCAACTCTGGGGCCAACGTCCTGGCTTTC CSARGNSGANVLAF
NA 15 TRBJ2-1 TRBV29-1 TRBD1 TGCAGCGTTGAAGGCGATCAGGGGGCTTTGAATGAGCAGTTCTTC CSVEGDQGALNEQFF
NA 13 TRBJ1-1 TRBV12-3/TRBV12-4 NA TGTGCCAGCAGTTTGTGGTCAGGGCATGACGCTCTCTTT CASSLWSGHDALF
NA 16 TRBJ1-6 TRBV6-5 NA TGTGACAGCAGTTACTCGGGGGGGACCGGCAATTCATCTCTCCACTTT CDSSYSGGTGNSSLHF
NA 17 TRBJ2-3 TRBV6-2/TRBV6-3 NA TGTGCCAGCAGTCTCCGACTAGTACAAACTAGAACAGATACGCAGTATTTT CASSLRLVQTRTDTQYF
once 15 TRBJ2-5 TRBV12-3/TRBV12-4 TRBD1 TGTGCCAGCAGTTTGGGATGTAGACAGGGAAAGACCCAATACTTC CASSLGCRQGKTQYF
NA 15 TRBJ2-5 TRBV12-3/TRBV12-4 NA TGTGCCAGCAGCCGTCAAGCTAGTGGGGAGGAGACCCAGTACTTC CASSRQASGEETQYF
NA 13 TRBJ1-1 TRBV20-1 NA TGCAGTGCTAGGGTAAACAGGGCGGTTGAAGCTTTCTTT CSARVNRAVEAFF
few 16 TRBJ2-1 TRBV5-1 TRBD1 TGCGCCAACAGGAAAATGTCGGGACAGGGTCACAATGAGCGGTTCTTC CANRKMSGQGHNERFF
NA 14 TRBJ2-7 TRBV6-6 NA TGTGCCAGCAAGGTCAGGGGAGATTCCTACGAACAGTACTTC CASKVRGDSYEQYF
few 14 TRBJ2-5 TRBV11-2 NA TGTGCCAGCTTAGGAGGGTCGGTCCAAGAGACCCAGTACTTC CASLGGSVQETQYF
many 13 TRBJ2-3 TRBV29-1 TRBD2 TGCAGCGTTGCTAGCGGCAACACAGATACGCAGTATTTT CSVASGNTDTQYF
NA 15 TRBJ2-2 TRBV9 NA TGTGCCAGCAGCGAGCGGGCCGTGGACACCGGGGAGCTGTTTTTT CASSERAVDTGELFF
NA 16 TRBJ2-2 TRBV11-3 TRBD2 TGTGCCAGCGGTATTGGGACTTGCGGGAGCAACGGGGAGCTGTTTTTT CASGIGTCGSNGELFF
NA 13 TRBJ2-3 TRBV12-3/TRBV12-4 NA TGTGCCAGCAGACATTCTAGCACAGATACGCAGTATTTT CASRHSSTDTQYF
many 14 TRBJ2-2 TRBV4-1 NA TGCGCCAGCAGCCTAGAGGAGAGCACCGGGGAGCTGTTTTTT CASSLEESTGELFF
NA 15 TRBJ2-4 TRBV12-3/TRBV12-4 NA TGTGCCAGCAGTCCATTCGGGACTGAGGAAGGCATTCAGTACTTC CASSPFGTEEGIQYF
NA 16 TRBJ2-7 TRBV5-4 NA TGTGCCAGCAGCCGAGGATCCGGGACGCTGGCCTACGAGCAGTACTTC CASSRGSGTLAYEQYF
few 17 TRBJ2-6 TRBV5-4 NA TGTGCCAGCAGCGAGTCAGGAAGAACCCCTGGGGCCAACATCCTGACTTTC CASSESGRTPGANILTF
once 15 TRBJ2-1 TRBV11-2 NA TGTGACAGCAGCTTAGTGTCAGGGCCTTGGAACGAGCAGTTCTTC CDSSLVSGPWNEQFF
NA 13 TRBJ2-2 TRBV6-5 NA TGTACCAGCAGTTACCGGGGCACCTGGGAGCTGTTTTTT CTSSYRGTWELFF
NA 13 TRBJ2-1 TRBV11-3 NA TGTGCCAGCAGACTTGGGAACACGAATGAGCAGTTCTTC CASRLGNTNEQFF
NA 16 TRBJ1-5 TRBV12-3/TRBV12-4 NA TGTGCCAGCAGTTTTACTCGGCCGGGTGGCAATCAGTCCCAGCATTTT CASSFTRPGGNQSQHF
many 12 TRBJ2-7 TRBV29-1 NA TGCTGCGCGGGACGCCTTAGGGACGAGCAGTACTTC CCAGRLRDEQYF
NA 15 TRBJ1-3 TRBV29-1 TRBD1 TGCAGCGCTCGATTGGGACAGCACTCTGGAAACACCATATATTTT CSARLGQHSGNTIYF
many 11 TRBJ2-1 TRBV20-1 NA TGCAGTGCTGCCAGGACCCGTGAGCAGTTCTTC CSAARTREQFF
NA 14 TRBJ1-6 TRBV9 TRBD1 TGTGCCAGCAGCGTAGAACAGGGGGGCTCACCCCACCACTTT CASSVEQGGSPHHF
few 13 TRBJ2-7 TRBV5-1 TRBD1 TGCGCCAGCAACTCCGGGACAGGGAACGAGCAGTACTTC CASNSGTGNEQYF
NA 17 TRBJ2-1 TRBV4-3 TRBD2 TGCGCCAGCAGCCAAGATCCAGCGGGAGGTGCCATTAATGAACAGTTCTTC CASSQDPAGGAINEQFF
NA 14 TRBJ2-3 TRBV29-1 NA TGCGGCGTTGCAATCTGGGGGACCTCAGATACGCAGTATTTT CGVAIWGTSDTQYF
NA 16 TRBJ2-3 TRBV11-2 NA TGTACAAGCAGCTTAGACGGCCGAGGGGACACGGATACGCAGTATTTT CTSSLDGRGDTDTQYF
NA 13 TRBJ2-5 TRBV24-1 TRBD1 TGTGCCACCAGCAGGGGGCTCCAAGAGACCCAGTACTTC CATSRGLQETQYF
NA 12 TRBJ1-2 TRBV29-1 NA TGCAGCGTTAGATCGGGATCTGATTGCCACACCTTC CSVRSGSDCHTF
many 15 TRBJ2-1 TRBV4-3 NA TGCGCCAGCAGCCAAGGAGGGAATGGGGGCAATGAGCAGTTCTTC CASSQGGNGGNEQFF
few 11 TRBJ1-4 TRBV28 NA TGTGCCAGCAGTGAACAAGAAAAACTGTTTTTT CASSEQEKLFF
few 15 TRBJ2-1 TRBV5-1 TRBD2 TGCGCCAGCAGCCAAGCTAGCGGCTCAACAAATGAGCAGTTCTTC CASSQASGSTNEQFF
few 15 TRBJ2-1 TRBV6-1 TRBD2 TGTGCCAGCAGTGTAGCGGGAGTCTCCTACAATGTGCAGTTTTTC CASSVAGVSYNVQFF
NA 13 TRBJ1-4 TRBV29-1 NA TGTAGCGTTGAAATAGGGAGGAATGGAAAACTGTTTTTT CSVEIGRNGKLFF
NA 13 TRBJ1-6 TRBV25-1 TRBD1 TGTGCCAGCAGACAGGGGGATAATTCACCCCTCCACTTT CASRQGDNSPLHF